This passage covers 25 T cell receptor beta chains from one sample sequenced in a study of blood T cell repertoires in COVID-19. TCRdb's table, derived via immunoSEQ multiplex PCR, lists solely in-frame clones and lacks some. The sample has over 200,000 clones; around 90% are singletons. The sample consisted of peripheral blood. These receptors were collected from a man in his sixties who had recovered from COVID-19.

This clone was found once. The J gene is TRBJ1-1, the V gene TRBV11-3, with 8 bases aligning to TRBD1. Germline V lookup: CDR1 SGHNT, CDR2 YENEEA. This CDR3 has 14 residues. V shed 5 bases and J 1 base; nucleotides not matched to a gene: 3. The CDR3 nucleotides are TGTGCCAGCAGCGCCGGGACAGGGAACACTGAAGCTTTCTTT. Protein product: CASSAGTGNTEAFF.

V is TRBV10-3 and J is TRBJ2-3, with TRBD2 identical over 14 bases. The CDR3 covers 18 residues. After removal of 4 bases from V and 0 bases from J, the junction contained 6 bases not matched to a gene. Germline-derived CDR1 and CDR2 are ENHRY and SYGVKD. CDR3 bases: TGTGCCATCAGTGGACTAGCGGGGGGGCCTGGTAGCACAGATACGCAGTATTTT. Protein: CAISGLAGGPGSTDTQYF.

The V call is TRBV10-3, the J call TRBJ2-1; a possible D gene is TRBD1 (5 bases). Germline V gene data show CDR1 as ENHRY and CDR2 as SYGVKD. The CDR3 runs to 13 residues. V was cut by 3 bases and J by 10 bases, with 13 bases left in between. CDR3 DNA: TGTGCCATCAGTGAAAAAAAGGGGATCGAGCAGTTCTTC. Protein: CAISEKKGIEQFF.

V gene TRBV2 combines with J gene TRBJ2-7; D is possibly TRBD2 (6 bases). Germline CDR1 reads SNHLY; CDR2 reads FYNNEI. The CDR3 runs 13 residues. Deletions cut 7 bases from V and 7 bases from J, with 17 bases between. CDR3 nucleotide sequence: TGTGCCAGCATCTACTCGGGGGTAGGGGAGCAGTACTTC. Protein sequence: CASIYSGVGEQYF.

The chain couples TRBV27 to TRBJ1-2; 9 bases match TRBD1. The CDR3 covers 15 residues. Germline V gene data show CDR1 as MNHEY and CDR2 as SMNVEV (reference sequence). J lost 4 bases, V lost 5 bases, and 8 bases had no gene match. The chain's CDR3 is CASSPAGQGSYGYTF. For the CDR3, the DNA is TGTGCCAGCAGTCCGGCCGGACAGGGGAGCTATGGCTACACCTTC.

The CDR3 spells CATSEPYPGQGNNYGYTF. For the CDR3, the DNA is TGTGCCACCAGTGAACCCTACCCGGGACAGGGAAATAACTATGGCTACACCTTC. V and J are TRBV24-1 and TRBJ1-2, with 9 bases matching TRBD1. CDR3 size: 18 residues. Germline CDR1 and CDR2: KGHDR and SFDVKD. Losses at the gene ends were 4 bases for V and 1 base for J; bases not matched to a gene: 12.

This sequence joins TRBV3-1 (or the pseudogene TRBV3-2) and TRBJ2-6; D ambiguous. The CDR3 sequence is 17 residues long. V lost 4 bases, J lost 0 bases, and 13 bases lay in between. Germline loops: CDR1 LGHDT, CDR2 YNNKEL (reference sequence). The CDR3 loop is CASSRYLARSGANVLTF. Here the CDR3 DNA reads TGTGCCAGCAGCCGCTACCTCGCCCGCTCTGGGGCCAACGTCCTGACTTTC.

The chain is built from TRBV6-5 and TRBJ1-1, with a tentative D call TRBD1 (6 bases). Germline V gene sequence: CDR1 MNHEY, CDR2 SVGAGI. The CDR3 contains 15 residues. The V end lost 4 bases, the J end lost 0 bases, and 12 bases lay between the germline ends. DNA for the CDR3: TGTGCCAGCAGTTTTAACAGGGTTATGAACACTGAAGCTTTCTTT. Its protein product is CASSFNRVMNTEAFF.

This chain connects TRBV19 to TRBJ1-3; D is unclear. The CDR3 is made up of 15 amino acids. V was cut by 3 bases and J by 4 bases, with 13 bases left in between. Per the germline V gene, CDR1 is LNHDA and CDR2 is SQIVND (reference sequence). The CDR3 region is CASSIGLQAGNTIYF. The CDR3, as DNA: TGTGCCAGTAGTATTGGCCTTCAGGCGGGAAACACCATATATTTT.

The genes are TRBV6-5 and TRBJ1-1; D not resolved. The germline V gene has CDR1 MNHEY and CDR2 SVGAGI. This CDR3 contains 15 residues. Between the trimmed V and J ends, which lost 7 bases and 0 bases, there was a span of 15 bases. CDR3 loop: CASIRVGGVNTEAFF. The CDR3 coding sequence is TGTGCCAGCATCCGAGTGGGCGGGGTGAACACTGAAGCTTTCTTT.

The genes are TRBV2 and TRBJ2-5; D is possibly TRBD2 (6 bases). The ends were cut back, 7 bases at V and 4 bases at J, with 19 bases in the middle. The CDR3 spans 15 residues. Germline V gene lookup returns CDR1 SNHLY and CDR2 FYNNEI. The CDR3, as DNA: TGTGCCAGCACTTGGGACTCGGAGTCGGCAGAGACCCAGTACTTC. Its protein is CASTWDSESAETQYF.

The gene calls are TRBV3-1 (or the pseudogene TRBV3-2) and TRBJ2-5; TRBD2 is a possible D gene (6 bases). CDR1 and CDR2 (germline): LGHDT, YNNKEL (reference sequence). The CDR3 sequence is 16 residues long. The V end lost 4 bases, the J end lost 0 bases, and 15 bases lay between the germline ends. The CDR3 DNA follows: TGTGCCAGCAGCCGACCACTAGCTACTCACCAAGAGACCCAGTACTTC. Translating gives CASSRPLATHQETQYF.

The J gene is TRBJ1-4, the V gene TRBV13; D gene uncertain. Trimming pared 3 bases from V and 5 bases from J, leaving 13 bases between. Germline V gene sequence: CDR1 PRHDT, CDR2 FYEKMQ (reference sequence). The CDR3 totals 15 residues. The CDR3 sequence: CASSFGEGPNEKLFF. CDR3 DNA sequence: TGTGCCAGCAGCTTTGGGGAGGGTCCCAATGAAAAACTGTTTTTT.

The V gene is TRBV11-3, the J gene TRBJ2-6; TRBD1 might be the D (6 bases). The CDR3 consists of 13 residues. Germline CDR1 and CDR2: SGHNT and YENEEA. The V end was cut by 9 bases, the J end by 4 bases, with 10 bases between. CDR3 in amino acids: CASSGTGANVLTF. CDR3 nucleotide sequence: TGTGCCAGTTCAGGGACAGGGGCCAACGTCCTGACTTTC.

Worth noting for this clone: The same CDR3 arises from other DNA sequences in this sample as well. For the CDR3, the DNA is TGTGCCAGTAGTATGGGGAGGGGGACTGAAGCTTTCTTT. Protein: CASSMGRGTEAFF. This chain uses TRBV19 with TRBJ1-1, with D possibly being TRBD1 (6 bases). Germline V gives CDR1 LNHDA, CDR2 SQIVND (reference sequence). V was cut by 3 bases and J by 5 bases, with 10 bases left in between. The CDR3 spans 13 residues.

The chain recombines TRBV20-1 with TRBJ2-7; D ambiguous. From germline, CDR1 is DFQATT and CDR2 SNEGSKA (reference sequence). The CDR3 is 11 residues long. With 6 bases removed from V and 0 bases from J, the gap between germline ends came to 6 bases. The CDR3 region is CSAADSYEQYF. CDR3 in DNA: TGCAGTGCGGCGGACTCCTACGAGCAGTACTTC.

The rearrangement uses TRBV19 and TRBJ1-5; 7 positions agree with TRBD1. The V segment lost 9 bases and the J segment 3 bases; nucleotides outside the gene matches: 5. The CDR3 sequence is 13 residues long. The germline gives CDR1 LNHDA, CDR2 SQIVND (reference sequence). CDR3 loop: CASRQGYNQPQHF. As DNA, the CDR3 is TGTGCCAGCAGACAGGGTTACAATCAGCCCCAGCATTTT.

The gene calls are TRBV13 and TRBJ2-3; D remains unclear. CDR1 is PRHDT and CDR2 is FYEKMQ in the germline V gene (reference sequence). This CDR3 is built from 18 residues. V shed 4 bases and J shed 0 bases, with 20 bases lying between them. This chain's CDR3 is CASSSPPTERRSTDTQYF. The CDR3 region has the DNA TGTGCCAGCAGCTCACCCCCTACGGAGAGGCGGAGCACAGATACGCAGTATTTT.

This clone was counted once. The chain couples TRBV7-2 to TRBJ2-5, with D unresolved. This CDR3 spans 15 amino acids. V was pared by 1 base and J by 5 bases, with 14 bases between. Germline V gene data show CDR1 as SGHTA and CDR2 as FQGNSA. The CDR3 region has the DNA TGTGCCAGCAGCTTAGAGAGGCAGATAATGGAGACCCAGTACTTC. This codes for CASSLERQIMETQYF.

The chain has TRBV25-1 and TRBJ1-1; 12 bases map to TRBD1. Losses at the gene ends were 6 bases for V and 11 bases for J; bases not matched to a gene: 10. CDR1 is MGHDK, CDR2 SYGVNS, per germline. CDR3 length: 14 residues. CDR3: CASRTLGGQGAAFF. CDR3 coding DNA: TGTGCCAGCAGGACTCTAGGGGGACAGGGGGCTGCTTTCTTT.

The genes are TRBV5-4 and TRBJ2-7; possibly TRBD1 for D (6 bases). The germline gives CDR1 SGHNT, CDR2 YYREEE (reference sequence). The V and J ends lost 0 bases and 0 bases respectively, with 13 bases between them. The CDR3 runs 16 residues. The CDR3 reads CASSLGMTGPSYEQYF. The CDR3 DNA sequence: TGTGCCAGCAGCTTGGGGATGACAGGACCCTCCTACGAGCAGTACTTC.

CDR3 bases: TGTGCCAGCAGCCAAGTAAGCGGGGGGGCCAGTGAGCAGTTCTTC. This sequence encodes CASSQVSGGASEQFF. J is TRBJ2-1 and V is TRBV14, with 10 bases matching TRBD2. The CDR3 runs to 15 residues. CDR1 is SGHDN and CDR2 is FVKESK in the germline V gene. The junction had 6 bases not matched to a gene; V was cut back by 1 base and J by 9 bases.

The J gene is TRBJ1-2, the V gene TRBV5-1, with D perhaps TRBD1 (5 bases). V dropped 4 bases and J dropped 2 bases, with 9 bases sitting between them. CDR1 and CDR2 from the germline V gene are SGHRS and YFSETQ. The CDR3 is 13 amino acids. CDR3 bases: TGCGCCAGCAGCGGGCAGGGCAACTATGGCTACACCTTC. Translating it yields CASSGQGNYGYTF. Variable domain in full (rest from reference TRBV5-1 and TRBJ1-2): KAGVTQTPRYLIKTRGQQVTLSCSPISGHRSVSWYQQTPGQGLQFLFEYFSETQRNKGNFPGRFSGRQFSNSRSEMNVSTLELGDSALYLCASSGQGNYGYTFGSGTRLTVV.

This clone was counted a few times. The chain uses TRBV7-3 and TRBJ2-1; 10 positions match TRBD1. The ends lost 6 bases at V and 7 bases at J; junction bases unmatched: 15. Germline CDR1 and CDR2: SGHTA and FQGTGA. CDR3 length: 17 amino acids. The CDR3 nucleotides are TGTGCCAGCAGGCCTCGACCGGGACAGGGGAAATCTAATGAGCAGTTCTTC. This codes for CASRPRPGQGKSNEQFF. Full variable domain (missing parts from reference TRBV7-3 and TRBJ2-1): GAGVSQTPSNKVTEKGKYVELRCDPISGHTALYWYRQSLGQGPEFLIYFQGTGAADDSGLPNDRFFAVRPEGSVSTLKIQRTERGDSAVYLCASRPRPGQGKSNEQFFGPGTRLTVL.

The gene calls are TRBV4-2 and TRBJ1-2, with D hard to call. The CDR3 spans 15 residues. Germline lookup yields CDR1 LGHNA and CDR2 YNFKEQ. V was clipped by 4 bases and J by 7 bases, with 19 bases between them. The CDR3 nucleotides are TGTGCCAGCAGCCCGGCGAGGAGGGAAAACGGTGGCTACACCTTC. It translates to CASSPARRENGGYTF.